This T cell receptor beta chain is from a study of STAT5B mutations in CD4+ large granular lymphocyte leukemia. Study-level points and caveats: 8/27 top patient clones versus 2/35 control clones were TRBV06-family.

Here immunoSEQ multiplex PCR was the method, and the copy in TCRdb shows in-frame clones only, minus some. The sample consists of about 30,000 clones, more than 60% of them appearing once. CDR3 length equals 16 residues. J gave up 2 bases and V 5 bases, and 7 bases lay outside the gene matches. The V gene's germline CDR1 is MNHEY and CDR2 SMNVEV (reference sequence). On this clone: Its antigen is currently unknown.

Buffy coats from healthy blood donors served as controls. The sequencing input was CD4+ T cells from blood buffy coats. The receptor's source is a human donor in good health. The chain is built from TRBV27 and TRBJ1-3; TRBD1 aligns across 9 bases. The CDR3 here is CASSLTGTGTGNTIYF. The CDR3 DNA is TGTGCCAGCAGTCTTACCGGGACAGGGACTGGAAACACCATATATTTT.